Listed here are 20 T cell receptor beta chains from one sample, sequenced in a study of cytomegalovirus exposure and HLA in healthy donors. PCR primers comprised 60 Vbeta and 13 Jbeta primers. Sequencing was performed with immunoSEQ multiplex PCR; in TCRdb, only in-frame clones are kept and a portion is missing. The sample lists about 120,000 clones, 81% occurring once. The sequencing input was PBMCs. These receptor sequences come from a woman aged 30 to 39 in good health and CMV-seronegative.

The chain uses TRBV5-4 and TRBJ2-5; no definite D call. The DNA end favors TRBJ2-7, so the J call may be wrong. Per germline, CDR1 SGHNT and CDR2 YYREEE (reference sequence). CDR3 length equals 13 residues. The CDR3 protein is CASSLYGSSEQYF. CDR3 bases: TGTGCCAGCAGCTTGTACGGTAGCAGCGAGCAGTACTTC.

The V and J genes are TRBV28 and TRBJ2-3, with TRBD1 identical over 11 bases. The V gene end was trimmed by 5 bases and the J gene end by 7 bases; junction bases not matched to a gene: 17. The CDR3 is 18 amino acids. Germline V gene sequence: CDR1 MDHEN, CDR2 SYDVKM. In DNA form, the CDR3 reads TGTGCCAGCAGTACTCCTAGTCCGGGACAGGGGGGATATTATACGCAGTATTTT. Protein: CASSTPSPGQGGYYTQYF.

This chain links TRBV5-6 with TRBJ2-3; tentatively, D is TRBD2 (6 bases). This CDR3 contains 14 residues. CDR1 SGHDT and CDR2 YYEEEE come from the germline V gene. Trimming cost V 2 bases and J 4 bases, with 11 bases left between them. The chain's CDR3 is CASSFWGVADTQYF. The CDR3 nucleotides are TGTGCCAGCAGCTTTTGGGGGGTAGCAGATACGCAGTATTTT.

CDR3 sequence (DNA): TGTGCCAGCAGCTGGACAGGGGAAAACACCATATATTTT. Protein: CASSWTGENTIYF. V is TRBV11-2 and J is TRBJ1-3; TRBD1 aligns across 9 bases. The CDR3 sequence is 13 residues long. Trimming removed 4 bases from V and 6 bases from J; junction bases left unmatched: 1. Germline CDR1 SGHAT, CDR2 FQNNGV. The variable domain in full, with the rest retrieved from reference TRBV11-2 and TRBJ1-3, is EAGVAQSPRYKIIEKRQSVAFWCNPISGHATLYWYQQILGQGPKLLIQFQNNGVVDDSQLPKDRFSAERLKGVDSTLKIQPAKLEDSAVYLCASSWTGENTIYFGEGSWLTVV.

The genes are TRBV15 and TRBJ1-3; D unclear. This CDR3 comprises 14 residues. CDR1 and CDR2 (germline): LNHNV, YYDKDF (reference sequence). The V end lost 4 bases, the J end lost 0 bases, and 7 bases lay between the germline ends. Written as DNA, the CDR3 is TGTGCCACCAGCACGGAGGGCTCTGGAAACACCATATATTTT. Translating it yields CATSTEGSGNTIYF.

This chain joins TRBV9 and TRBJ2-4; 7 positions agree with TRBD1. This CDR3 region has 16 residues. CDR1 is SGDLS and CDR2 is YYNGEE in the germline V gene. The trim removed 4 bases at V and 2 bases at J, leaving 9 bases unmatched. CDR3 nucleotide sequence: TGTGCCAGCAGCCCCAGAGAACAGGGGACCAAAAACATTCAGTACTTC. Protein product: CASSPREQGTKNIQYF. Based on the CDR3 plus reference TRBV9 and TRBJ2-4, the full variable domain is DSGVTQTPKHLITATGQRVTLRCSPRSGDLSVYWYQQSLDQGLQFLIQYYNGEERAKGNILERFSAQQFPDLHSELNLSSLELGDSALYFCASSPREQGTKNIQYFGAGTRLSVL.

The genes are TRBV18 and TRBJ1-2, with D tentatively TRBD1 (6 bases). V lost 3 bases and J lost 7, with 21 bases in between. This CDR3 has 16 amino acids. Looked up from germline, CDR1 is KGHSH and CDR2 is LQKENI. CDR3 in DNA: TGTGCCAGCTCACCTCAGGGCGGGGGCAATATCGTTGGCTACACCTTC. Translated, it gives CASSPQGGGNIVGYTF.

CDR3 DNA: TGTGCCAGCAGCTTGGCTCGCGGGGAAAAACTGTTTTTT. Translation: CASSLARGEKLFF. The chain combines TRBV5-6 with TRBJ1-4; D uncertain. V gave up 0 bases and J gave up 8 bases, with 8 bases separating them. The germline V gene has CDR1 SGHDT and CDR2 YYEEEE. The CDR3 loop spans 13 amino acids.

The count of this clone is one. The chain couples TRBV7-2 to TRBJ2-1; 11 bases agree with TRBD2. The trim removed 1 base at V and 6 bases at J, leaving 14 bases unmatched. The CDR3 totals 19 residues. From germline, CDR1 is SGHTA and CDR2 FQGNSA. The CDR3 region is CASSLGVNRGLAGGNEQFF. Here the CDR3 DNA reads TGTGCCAGCAGCTTAGGAGTTAATCGGGGCCTAGCGGGAGGCAATGAGCAGTTCTTC.

This chain uses TRBV7-9 with TRBJ2-7, with D possibly being TRBD2 (6 bases). The CDR3 has 14 amino acids. CDR1 is SEHNR and CDR2 is FQNEAQ in the germline V gene (reference sequence). The V end lost 5 bases, the J end lost 2 bases, and 13 bases lay between the germline ends. The CDR3 spells CASSLGTPPYEQYF. Here the CDR3 DNA reads TGTGCCAGCAGCCTTGGGACTCCTCCCTACGAGCAGTACTTC. The entire variable domain, with the rest obtained from reference TRBV7-9 and TRBJ2-7, is as follows: DTGVSQNPRHKITKRGQNVTFRCDPISEHNRLYWYRQTLGQGPEFLTYFQNEAQLEKSRLLSDRFSAERPKGSFSTLEIQRTEQGDSAMYLCASSLGTPPYEQYFGPGTRLTVT.

V and J are TRBV14 and TRBJ2-2; 9 nucleotides line up with TRBD2. CDR1 is SGHDN and CDR2 is FVKESK in the germline V gene. The length of the CDR3 is 15 residues. The V and J ends lost 2 bases and 5 bases, in that order; junction bases with no gene match: 3. Written as DNA, the CDR3 is TGTGCCAGCAGCCAACGTAGCGGGAGAACCGGGGAGCTGTTTTTT. This translates into CASSQRSGRTGELFF.

The rearrangement joins TRBV9 to TRBJ1-6; D remains ambiguous. V lost 3 bases and J 8 bases, leaving 15 bases between the germline ends. Germline loops: CDR1 SGDLS, CDR2 YYNGEE. This CDR3 is built from 15 residues. The CDR3: CASSGRGKKDSPLHF. CDR3 nucleotide sequence: TGTGCCAGCAGCGGTCGGGGAAAGAAGGATTCACCCCTCCACTTT.

V gene TRBV11-2 combines with J gene TRBJ2-5, with D possibly matching TRBD1 (5 bases). The germline V gene has CDR1 SGHAT and CDR2 FQNNGV. V lost 0 bases, J lost 2 bases, and 10 bases lay in between. The CDR3 is made up of 15 amino acids. In DNA, the CDR3 is TGTGCCAGCAGCTTAGAATTCGCAGGGCAAGAGACCCAGTACTTC. Its protein product is CASSLEFAGQETQYF.

The V call is TRBV11-2, the J call TRBJ2-3, with 7 bases matching TRBD2. CDR3 length equals 16 residues. Germline CDR1 reads SGHAT; CDR2 reads FQNNGV. J gave up 2 bases and V 5 bases, and 10 bases lay outside the gene matches. The CDR3 bases are TGTGCCAGCAGCCCGGTAAAGGGAGGGTTCACAGATACGCAGTATTTT. This encodes CASSPVKGGFTDTQYF.

V and J are TRBV7-8 and TRBJ2-7; D unclear. The CDR3 totals 13 residues. Germline CDR1 and CDR2: SGHVS and FQNEAQ. V was shortened by 1 base and J by 5 bases, with 9 bases between the two germline ends. CDR3 nucleotide sequence: TGTGCCAGCAGCTTAGTGCACTTAGACGAGCAGTACTTC. This gives the protein CASSLVHLDEQYF.

The genes are TRBV2 and TRBJ2-5, with D unclear. The J call is in doubt because the DNA end fits TRBJ2-7 better. This CDR3 comprises 11 residues. Germline CDR1 and CDR2: SNHLY and FYNNEI. This CDR3 is CASRNSYEQYF. CDR3 in DNA: TGTGCCAGCAGAAACTCCTACGAGCAGTACTTC.

The chain links TRBV6-1 to TRBJ1-5, with D possibly being TRBD1 (5 bases). This CDR3 has 13 amino acids. The germline V gene has CDR1 MNHNS and CDR2 SASEGT. Between the trimmed V and J ends, which lost 7 bases and 4 bases, there was a span of 11 bases. The DNA of the CDR3 is TGTGCCAGCACCTCGGGGGGGAATCAGCCCCAGCATTTT. Its translation is CASTSGGNQPQHF.

This chain links TRBV19 with TRBJ2-7; the match to TRBD2 covers 8 bases. The CDR3 length is 13 residues. With 6 bases clipped from V and 6 bases from J, the junction kept 7 bases outside the gene matches. Germline CDR1 LNHDA, CDR2 SQIVND (reference sequence). The CDR3: CASSPLRGGEQYF. CDR3 nucleotides: TGTGCCAGTAGCCCCCTCCGGGGGGGCGAGCAGTACTTC. The full variable domain, rest sourced from reference TRBV19 and TRBJ2-7, is DGGITQSPKYLFRKEGQNVTLSCEQNLNHDAMYWYRQDPGQGLRLIYYSQIVNDFQKGDIAEGYSVSREKKESFPLTVTSAQKNPTAFYLCASSPLRGGEQYFGPGTRLTVT.

This clone was seen a handful of times. This chain joins TRBV30 and TRBJ1-2; 11 positions match TRBD1. CDR1 is GTSNPN, CDR2 SVGIG, per germline (reference sequence). V lost 2 bases to trimming and J lost 4 bases; unmatched junction nucleotides: 6. CDR3 size: 15 residues. For the CDR3, the DNA is TGTGCCTGGAGTAAGGACAGGGGGCGTCGCTATGGCTACACCTTC. Amino acid sequence: CAWSKDRGRRYGYTF.

The CDR3 spells CASTPAGGPYEQYF. The CDR3 nucleotides read TGTGCCAGCACCCCAGCGGGAGGGCCCTACGAGCAGTACTTC. The J gene is TRBJ2-7, the V gene TRBV7-9; 10 nucleotides agree with TRBD2. The CDR3 contains 14 residues. V shed 7 bases, J shed 2 bases, and the junction held 5 bases outside the gene matches. Per germline, CDR1 SEHNR and CDR2 FQNEAQ (reference sequence).